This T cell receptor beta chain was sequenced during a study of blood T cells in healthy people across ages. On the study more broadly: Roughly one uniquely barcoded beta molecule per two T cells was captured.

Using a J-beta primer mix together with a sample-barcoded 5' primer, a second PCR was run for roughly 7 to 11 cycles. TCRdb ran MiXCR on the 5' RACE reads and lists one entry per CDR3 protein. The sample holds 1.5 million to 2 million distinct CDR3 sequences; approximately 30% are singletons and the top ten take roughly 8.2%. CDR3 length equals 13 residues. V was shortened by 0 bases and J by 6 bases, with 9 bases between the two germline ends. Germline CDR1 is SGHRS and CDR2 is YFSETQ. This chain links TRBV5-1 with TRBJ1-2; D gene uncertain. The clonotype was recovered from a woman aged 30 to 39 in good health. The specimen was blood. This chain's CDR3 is CASSLGSQNGYTF. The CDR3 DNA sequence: TGCGCCAGCAGCTTGGGATCCCAGAATGGCTACACCTTC. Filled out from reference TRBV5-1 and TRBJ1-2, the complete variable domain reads KAGVTQTPRYLIKTRGQQVTLSCSPISGHRSVSWYQQTPGQGLQFLFEYFSETQRNKGNFPGRFSGRQFSNSRSEMNVSTLELGDSALYLCASSLGSQNGYTFGSGTRLTVV.